These 18 T cell receptor beta chains share one sample of origin, sequenced in a study of shared clonotypes between healthy human individuals. The naive CD8 population came from CD45RO-negative cells selected for CCR7, without terminally differentiated effector memory CD45RA+ cells. The data were produced by immunoSEQ multiplex PCR, yet TCRdb's version contains in-frame clones alone and is incomplete. This sample has some 2.1 million clones, with 80% to 95% found just once. Sample: naive CD8+ T cells from PBMCs. The receptors originated from a man younger than 30 in good health. Some clones in this sample may be carry-over from other donors' samples.

V usage is TRBV30 and J usage is TRBJ2-7; 9 positions match TRBD2. The CDR3 runs 15 residues. Germline values: CDR1 GTSNPN, CDR2 SVGIG (reference sequence). Trimming removed 0 bases from V and 4 bases from J; junction bases left unmatched: 7. This CDR3 is CAWSVPPSGTYEQYF. In DNA form, the CDR3 reads TGTGCCTGGAGTGTACCTCCTAGCGGGACGTACGAGCAGTACTTC.

V is TRBV27 and J is TRBJ2-1; D not resolved. Germline CDR1 is MNHEY and CDR2 is SMNVEV (reference sequence). This CDR3 has 13 residues. The V gene lost 10 bases and the J gene lost 7 bases, with 17 bases spanning the gap. CDR3 bases: TGTGCCACCTCTGTGGTTCGGATGAATGAGCAGTTCTTC. This gives the protein CATSVVRMNEQFF.

This clone was observed a handful of times. In the same sample, other DNA sequences code for this CDR3. The genes are TRBV6-5 and TRBJ1-1; D gene unclear. This CDR3 contains 14 residues. Germline CDR1 reads MNHEY; CDR2 reads SVGAGI. Trimming stripped 0 bases from V and 1 base from J, with 6 bases between. CDR3 amino acids: CASSYSTGNTEAFF. DNA for the CDR3: TGTGCCAGCAGTTACTCGACGGGGAACACTGAAGCTTTCTTT.

This chain uses TRBV6-5 with TRBJ2-3; D possibly corresponds to TRBD2 (5 bases). The V and J ends lost 2 bases and 5 bases respectively, with 14 bases between them. Germline V gene sequence: CDR1 MNHEY, CDR2 SVGAGI. There are 15 residues in the CDR3. CDR3 region: CASSYPRSGGDTQYF. The CDR3 nucleotides are TGTGCCAGCAGTTACCCAAGGAGCGGAGGAGATACGCAGTATTTT.

The genes are TRBV9 and TRBJ2-2; D gene uncertain. Trimming pared 0 bases from V and 1 base from J, leaving 7 bases between. The CDR3 is 15 amino acids. Germline values: CDR1 SGDLS, CDR2 YYNGEE. The CDR3 is CASSVVAMNTGELFF. CDR3 in DNA: TGTGCCAGCAGCGTAGTAGCTATGAACACCGGGGAGCTGTTTTTT.

This clone was found once. This chain connects TRBV5-1 to TRBJ2-1, with 9 bases fitting TRBD2. After removal of 4 bases from V and 8 bases from J, the junction contained 4 bases not matched to a gene. Germline-derived CDR1 and CDR2 are SGHRS and YFSETQ. CDR3 length: 13 residues. As DNA, the CDR3 is TGCGCCAGCAGCCTGGGGACTAGCTATGAGCAGTTCTTC. This codes for CASSLGTSYEQFF.

V gene TRBV7-9 combines with J gene TRBJ1-4; a possible D gene is TRBD1 (5 bases). V was pared by 5 bases and J by 5 bases, with 15 bases between. There are 15 residues in the CDR3. Per the germline V gene, CDR1 is SEHNR and CDR2 is FQNEAQ (reference sequence). This chain's CDR3 is CASSAEGQENEKLFF. The CDR3 DNA follows: TGTGCCAGCAGCGCCGAAGGACAAGAAAATGAAAAACTGTTTTTT. Variable domain in full (rest from reference TRBV7-9 and TRBJ1-4): DTGVSQNPRHKITKRGQNVTFRCDPISEHNRLYWYRQTLGQGPEFLTYFQNEAQLEKSRLLSDRFSAERPKGSFSTLEIQRTEQGDSAMYLCASSAEGQENEKLFFGSGTQLSVL.

CDR3 nucleotide sequence: TGTGCCAGCAGTTTCGACACGATGGCCAAAAACATTCAGTACTTC. This translates into CASSFDTMAKNIQYF. J is TRBJ2-4 and V is TRBV28; D gene unclear. CDR3 length: 15 residues. The germline V gene has CDR1 MDHEN and CDR2 SYDVKM. The germline V and J ends were trimmed by 3 bases and 1 base, with 10 bases remaining between them. The full variable domain, its missing parts supplied by reference TRBV28 and TRBJ2-4, is DVKVTQSSRYLVKRTGEKVFLECVQDMDHENMFWYRQDPGLGLRLIYFSYDVKMKEKGDIPEGYSVSREKKERFSLILESASTNQTSMYLCASSFDTMAKNIQYFGAGTRLSVL.

This clone was observed a few times. The gene calls are TRBV29-1 and TRBJ2-1; 15 positions match TRBD2. This CDR3 is 18 amino acids long. The germline V gene encodes CDR1 SQVTM and CDR2 ANQGSEA. V shed 3 bases and J 0 bases; nucleotides not matched to a gene: 6. CDR3 bases: TGCAGCGTTGAGGGACTAGCGGGAGGCAAATACTCCTACAATGAGCAGTTCTTC. This encodes CSVEGLAGGKYSYNEQFF.

CDR3 region: CASSLGVMGALGNEQFF. CDR3 nucleotide sequence: TGTGCCAGCAGTTTAGGGGTGATGGGGGCGCTGGGCAATGAGCAGTTCTTC. The chain joins TRBV27 to TRBJ2-1; D is possibly TRBD1 (6 bases). The V gene's germline CDR1 is MNHEY and CDR2 SMNVEV (reference sequence). There are 17 residues in the CDR3. V lost 2 bases and J 6 bases, leaving 20 bases between the germline ends.

About this clone: The same CDR3 also results from other DNA sequences found in this sample. The chain joins TRBV5-4 to TRBJ1-1; possibly TRBD1 for D (5 bases). The CDR3 is 14 residues long. Germline V gene lookup returns CDR1 SGHNT and CDR2 YYREEE (reference sequence). The V gene lost 2 bases and the J gene lost 1 base, with 9 bases spanning the gap. The CDR3 sequence: CASSFTGGNTEAFF. Written as DNA, the CDR3 is TGTGCCAGCAGCTTTACAGGTGGGAACACTGAAGCTTTCTTT.

CDR3: CASSPDRVYEQYF. In DNA, the CDR3 is TGTGCCAGCAGCCCGGACAGGGTGTACGAGCAGTACTTC. The gene calls are TRBV9 and TRBJ2-7; 8 bases match TRBD1. This CDR3 contains 13 residues. J was trimmed by 4 bases and V by 4 bases; bases with no gene match: 4. Germline CDR1 SGDLS, CDR2 YYNGEE.

This chain links TRBV27 with TRBJ1-1; 7 bases are a match to TRBD1. Germline trimming cut 4 bases from V and 1 base from J; bases unmatched to any gene: 6. The CDR3 totals 15 residues. The germline V gene encodes CDR1 MNHEY and CDR2 SMNVEV (reference sequence). CDR3 DNA: TGTGCCAGCAGTTACAGCAGGGGGGCGAACACTGAAGCTTTCTTT. Protein product: CASSYSRGANTEAFF.

For this clone: This specimen includes other DNA sequences encoding the same CDR3. The chain joins TRBV29-1 to TRBJ2-1; D remains ambiguous. Germline assignment: CDR1 SQVTM and CDR2 ANQGSEA. The CDR3 loop spans 12 amino acids. V lost 2 bases to trimming and J lost 4 bases, with 6 bases between them. This chain's CDR3 is CSVELSYNEQFF. The CDR3 coding sequence is TGCAGCGTTGAATTGAGTTACAATGAGCAGTTCTTC.

The CDR3 protein is CASSLQGNTEAFF. CDR3 nucleotides: TGCGCCAGCAGCCTACAGGGGAACACTGAAGCTTTCTTT. The chain links TRBV4-1 to TRBJ1-1; TRBD1 might be the D (6 bases). This CDR3 is built from 13 residues. V lost 4 bases and J 1 base, leaving 7 bases between the germline ends. Germline CDR1 reads MGHRA; CDR2 reads YSYEKL.

The chain carries TRBV27 and TRBJ2-7; 9 positions agree with TRBD2. With 2 bases clipped from V and 2 bases from J, the junction kept 4 bases outside the gene matches. The V gene's germline CDR1 is MNHEY and CDR2 SMNVEV (reference sequence). The length of the CDR3 is 15 residues. This CDR3 reads CASSLAGGRPYEQYF. The CDR3 DNA sequence: TGTGCCAGCAGTTTAGCGGGAGGGAGGCCCTACGAGCAGTACTTC.

V is TRBV29-1 and J is TRBJ1-2, with TRBD1 matching over 7 bases. The CDR3 has 16 amino acids. Germline CDR1 is SQVTM and CDR2 is ANQGSEA. With 4 bases clipped from V and 8 bases from J, the junction kept 19 bases outside the gene matches. DNA of the CDR3: TGCAGCGTTGTGGGAACCGACTTGACAGGGTTCCGGGGCTACACCTTC. Residues: CSVVGTDLTGFRGYTF.

The rearrangement joins TRBV28 to TRBJ1-5; 7 positions match TRBD1. The V segment lost 5 bases and the J segment 5 bases; nucleotides outside the gene matches: 9. CDR1 is MDHEN, CDR2 SYDVKM, per germline. This CDR3 is built from 15 residues. CDR3 in amino acids: CASSRTGEGDQPQHF. In DNA, the CDR3 is TGTGCCAGCAGTAGAACAGGGGAAGGAGATCAGCCCCAGCATTTT. The variable domain in full, with the rest retrieved from reference TRBV28 and TRBJ1-5, is DVKVTQSSRYLVKRTGEKVFLECVQDMDHENMFWYRQDPGLGLRLIYFSYDVKMKEKGDIPEGYSVSREKKERFSLILESASTNQTSMYLCASSRTGEGDQPQHFGDGTRLSIL.